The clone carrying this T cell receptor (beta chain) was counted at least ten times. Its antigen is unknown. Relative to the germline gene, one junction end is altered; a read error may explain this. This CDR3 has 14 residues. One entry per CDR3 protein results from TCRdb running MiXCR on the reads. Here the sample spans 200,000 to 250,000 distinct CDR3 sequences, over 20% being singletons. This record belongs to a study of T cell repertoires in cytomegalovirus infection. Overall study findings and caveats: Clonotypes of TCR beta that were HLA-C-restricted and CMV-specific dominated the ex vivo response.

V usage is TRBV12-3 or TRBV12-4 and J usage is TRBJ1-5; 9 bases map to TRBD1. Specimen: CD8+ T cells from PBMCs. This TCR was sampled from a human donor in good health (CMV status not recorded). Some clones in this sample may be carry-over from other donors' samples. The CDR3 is CASSLGQGNQPQHF. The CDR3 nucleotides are TGTGCCAGCAGCTTAGGACAGGGGAATCAGCCCCAGCATTTT.